The sequence of this T cell receptor beta chain was determined in a study of T cell responses to AZD1222 COVID-19 vaccine. Study-level findings and limits: Donors were largely white British and mainly female; clonal diversity was possibly underestimated.

Produced via immunoSEQ multiplex PCR; TCRdb's table is partial and in-frame only. The table lists 100,000 to 150,000 clones, 80% to 95% of them singletons, with approximately 2.1% in the top ten. Germline V lookup: CDR1 SNHLY, CDR2 FYNNEI. This CDR3 comprises 16 residues. V lost 0 bases and J lost 4; bases outside the gene matches: 8. Pooling of second doses given at about 4 or about 12 weeks was done. Notes on this clone: What it binds is not known.

Sequences were derived from peripheral blood, sampled 28 days after the second AZD1222 dose. This clonotype was sampled from an adult who received the AZD1222 COVID-19 vaccine. The V and J genes are TRBV2 and TRBJ1-1, with 7 bases fitting TRBD1. For the CDR3, the DNA is TGTGCCAGCAGTGAAGCCCGACGACAGGGAGCCACTGAAGCTTTCTTT. This gives the protein CASSEARRQGATEAFF. The whole variable domain, filled in from reference TRBV2 and TRBJ1-1, reads EPEVTQTPSHQVTQMGQEVILRCVPISNHLYFYWYRQILGQKVEFLVSFYNNEISEKSEIFDDQFSVERPDGSNFTLKIRSTKLEDSAMYFCASSEARRQGATEAFFGQGTRLTVV.